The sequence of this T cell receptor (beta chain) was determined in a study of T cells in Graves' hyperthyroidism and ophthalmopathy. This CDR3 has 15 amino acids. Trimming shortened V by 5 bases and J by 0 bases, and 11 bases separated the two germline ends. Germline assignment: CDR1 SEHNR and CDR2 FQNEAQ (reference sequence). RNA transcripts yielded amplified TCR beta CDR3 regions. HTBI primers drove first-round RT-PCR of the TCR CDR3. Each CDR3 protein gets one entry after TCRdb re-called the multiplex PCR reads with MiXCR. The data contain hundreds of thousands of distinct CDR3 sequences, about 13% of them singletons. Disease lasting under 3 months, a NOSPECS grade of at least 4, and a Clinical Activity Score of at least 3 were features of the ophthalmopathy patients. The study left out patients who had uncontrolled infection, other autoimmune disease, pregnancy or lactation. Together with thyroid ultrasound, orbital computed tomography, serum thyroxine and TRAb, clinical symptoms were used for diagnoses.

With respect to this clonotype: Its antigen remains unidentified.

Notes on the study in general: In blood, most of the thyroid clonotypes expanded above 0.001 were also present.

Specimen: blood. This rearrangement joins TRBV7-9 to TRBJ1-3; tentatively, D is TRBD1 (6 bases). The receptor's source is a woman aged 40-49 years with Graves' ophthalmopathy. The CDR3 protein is CASSTTGTSGNTIYF. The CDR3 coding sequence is TGTGCCAGCAGCACAACAGGGACCTCTGGAAACACCATATATTTT.